The sequence of this TCR beta chain was determined in a study of naive CD8 T cells in extremely preterm neonates. Overall study results and limits: Compared with older groups, preterm CDR3s were shorter, with fewer N additions and less trimming. Preterm neonate repertoires were significantly less rich by iChao1 than others.

With respect to this clone: Its specificity is unknown.

The assay was immunoSEQ multiplex PCR, and TCRdb's table has in-frame clones only and misses some. This table has approximately 5,200 clones, 95% to 97% appearing once. Healthy nonsmoking adults and healthy children aged about 16-60 months donated peripheral blood. The healthy nonsmoking adult controls had a median age of about 40 years, range about 20-50 years. Sample: naive CD8+ T cells from blood. The sequence was collected from a human donor in good health.

CDR3 sequence reads: CASSQGLTSGGLASTDTQYF. Here the CDR3 DNA reads TGCGCCAGCAGCCAAGGCCTAACTAGCGGGGGCCTCGCTAGCACAGATACGCAGTATTTT. This chain joins TRBV4-1 and TRBJ2-3; 11 bases line up with TRBD2. The germline CDR1 and CDR2 sequences are MGHRA and YSYEKL. CDR3 size: 20 residues. V lost 1 base, J lost 0 bases, and 12 bases stayed unmatched.